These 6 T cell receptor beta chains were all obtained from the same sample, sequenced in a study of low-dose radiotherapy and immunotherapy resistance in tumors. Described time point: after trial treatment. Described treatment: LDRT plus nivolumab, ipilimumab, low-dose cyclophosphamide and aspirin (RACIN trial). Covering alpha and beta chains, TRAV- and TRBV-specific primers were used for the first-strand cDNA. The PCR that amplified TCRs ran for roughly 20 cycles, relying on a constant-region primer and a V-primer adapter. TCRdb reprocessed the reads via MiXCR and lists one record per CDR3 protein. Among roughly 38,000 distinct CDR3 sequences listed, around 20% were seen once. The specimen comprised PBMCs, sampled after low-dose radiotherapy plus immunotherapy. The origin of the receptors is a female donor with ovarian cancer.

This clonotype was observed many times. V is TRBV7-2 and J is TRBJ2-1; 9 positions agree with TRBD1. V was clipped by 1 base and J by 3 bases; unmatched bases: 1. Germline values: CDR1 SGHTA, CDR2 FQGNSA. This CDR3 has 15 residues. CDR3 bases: TGTGCCAGCAGCTTAGGACAGGGGGTCTACAATGAGCAGTTCTTC. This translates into CASSLGQGVYNEQFF.

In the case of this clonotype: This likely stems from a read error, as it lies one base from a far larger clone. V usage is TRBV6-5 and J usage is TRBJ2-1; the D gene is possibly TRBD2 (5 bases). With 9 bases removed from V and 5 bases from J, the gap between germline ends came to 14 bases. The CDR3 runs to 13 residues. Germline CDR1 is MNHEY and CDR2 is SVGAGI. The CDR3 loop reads CASTRTGNNEQFF. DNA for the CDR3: TGTGCCAGTACGCGGACGGGAAACAATGAGCAGTTCTTC.

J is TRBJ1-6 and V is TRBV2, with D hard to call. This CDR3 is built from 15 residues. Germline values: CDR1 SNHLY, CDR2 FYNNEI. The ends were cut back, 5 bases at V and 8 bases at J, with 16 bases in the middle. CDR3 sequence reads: CASSLTGIGDSPLHF. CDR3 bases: TGTGCCAGCAGTTTGACGGGGATTGGGGATTCACCCCTCCACTTT.

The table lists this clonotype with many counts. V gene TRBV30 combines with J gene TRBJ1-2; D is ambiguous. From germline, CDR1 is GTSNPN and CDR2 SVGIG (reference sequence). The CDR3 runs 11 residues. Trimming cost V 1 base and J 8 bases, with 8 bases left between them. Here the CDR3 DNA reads TGTGCCTGGAGTGGAGGATTCGGCTACACCTTC. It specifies CAWSGGFGYTF. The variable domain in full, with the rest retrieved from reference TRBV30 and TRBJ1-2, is SQTIHQWPATLVQPVGSPLSLECTVEGTSNPNLYWYRQAAGRGLQLLFYSVGIGQISSEVPQNLSASRPQDRQFILSSKKLLLSDSGFYLCAWSGGFGYTFGSGTRLTVV.

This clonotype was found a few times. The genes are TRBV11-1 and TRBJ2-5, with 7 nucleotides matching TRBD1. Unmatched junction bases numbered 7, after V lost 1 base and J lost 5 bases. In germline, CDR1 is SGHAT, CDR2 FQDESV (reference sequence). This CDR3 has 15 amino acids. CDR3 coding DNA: TGTGCCAGCAGCTTAGAAGGACAGGCGGACGAGACCCAGTACTTC. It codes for CASSLEGQADETQYF.

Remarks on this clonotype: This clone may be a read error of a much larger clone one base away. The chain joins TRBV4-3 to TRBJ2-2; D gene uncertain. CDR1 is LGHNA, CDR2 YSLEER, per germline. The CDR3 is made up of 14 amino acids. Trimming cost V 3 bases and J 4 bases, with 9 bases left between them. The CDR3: CASSHGMVTGELFF. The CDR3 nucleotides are TGCGCCAGCAGCCATGGCATGGTCACCGGGGAGCTGTTTTTT.